Below, 4 T cell receptor beta chains from the same sample are listed, as sequenced in a study of T cells in Graves' hyperthyroidism and ophthalmopathy. Amplification of TCR beta CDR3 regions used RNA as the template. An initial round of RT-PCR targeting the TCR CDR3 relied on the HTBI primer set. TCRdb reprocessed the multiplex PCR reads via MiXCR and lists one record per CDR3 protein. Of more than 300,000 distinct CDR3 sequences detected, around a sixth appear once; the ten largest clones hold around 40%. Sequencing used blood. These receptors originate from a man aged 18-30 years with Graves' ophthalmopathy.

This clonotype was seen a handful of times. The chain links TRBV15 to TRBJ2-1; the match to TRBD1 covers 10 bases. Germline V gene sequence: CDR1 LNHNV, CDR2 YYDKDF (reference sequence). J was trimmed by 8 bases and V by 3 bases; bases with no gene match: 4. The CDR3 length is 14 residues. CDR3 region: CATSSGTGVHEQFF. In DNA form, the CDR3 reads TGTGCCACCAGCAGCGGGACAGGGGTCCATGAGCAGTTCTTC.

This clonotype was found many times. The genes are TRBV10-3 and TRBJ2-7, with D uncertain. V gave up 0 bases and J gave up 6 bases, with 6 bases separating them. Germline V lookup: CDR1 ENHRY, CDR2 SYGVKD. The CDR3 contains 12 residues. The CDR3 protein is CAISESRGEQYF. DNA for the CDR3: TGTGCCATCAGTGAGTCAAGAGGCGAGCAGTACTTC.

This clonotype was seen at least ten times. The CDR3 here is CSVEDGTPGSNQPQHF. In nucleotides, the CDR3 is TGCAGCGTTGAAGATGGGACCCCCGGTAGCAATCAGCCCCAGCATTTT. The rearrangement uses TRBV29-1 and TRBJ1-5, with D possibly being TRBD1 (5 bases). V was trimmed by 0 bases and J by 0 bases, leaving 12 bases between them. Germline V lookup: CDR1 SQVTM, CDR2 ANQGSEA. This CDR3 has 16 amino acids.

The chain couples TRBV27 to TRBJ1-2, with TRBD1 matching over 7 bases. The germline V gene encodes CDR1 MNHEY and CDR2 SMNVEV (reference sequence). J gave up 10 bases and V 6 bases, and 14 bases lay outside the gene matches. This CDR3 spans 14 amino acids. The CDR3 is CASSILPPQGTYTF. The CDR3 DNA follows: TGTGCCAGCAGCATTTTGCCCCCACAGGGGACCTACACCTTC.